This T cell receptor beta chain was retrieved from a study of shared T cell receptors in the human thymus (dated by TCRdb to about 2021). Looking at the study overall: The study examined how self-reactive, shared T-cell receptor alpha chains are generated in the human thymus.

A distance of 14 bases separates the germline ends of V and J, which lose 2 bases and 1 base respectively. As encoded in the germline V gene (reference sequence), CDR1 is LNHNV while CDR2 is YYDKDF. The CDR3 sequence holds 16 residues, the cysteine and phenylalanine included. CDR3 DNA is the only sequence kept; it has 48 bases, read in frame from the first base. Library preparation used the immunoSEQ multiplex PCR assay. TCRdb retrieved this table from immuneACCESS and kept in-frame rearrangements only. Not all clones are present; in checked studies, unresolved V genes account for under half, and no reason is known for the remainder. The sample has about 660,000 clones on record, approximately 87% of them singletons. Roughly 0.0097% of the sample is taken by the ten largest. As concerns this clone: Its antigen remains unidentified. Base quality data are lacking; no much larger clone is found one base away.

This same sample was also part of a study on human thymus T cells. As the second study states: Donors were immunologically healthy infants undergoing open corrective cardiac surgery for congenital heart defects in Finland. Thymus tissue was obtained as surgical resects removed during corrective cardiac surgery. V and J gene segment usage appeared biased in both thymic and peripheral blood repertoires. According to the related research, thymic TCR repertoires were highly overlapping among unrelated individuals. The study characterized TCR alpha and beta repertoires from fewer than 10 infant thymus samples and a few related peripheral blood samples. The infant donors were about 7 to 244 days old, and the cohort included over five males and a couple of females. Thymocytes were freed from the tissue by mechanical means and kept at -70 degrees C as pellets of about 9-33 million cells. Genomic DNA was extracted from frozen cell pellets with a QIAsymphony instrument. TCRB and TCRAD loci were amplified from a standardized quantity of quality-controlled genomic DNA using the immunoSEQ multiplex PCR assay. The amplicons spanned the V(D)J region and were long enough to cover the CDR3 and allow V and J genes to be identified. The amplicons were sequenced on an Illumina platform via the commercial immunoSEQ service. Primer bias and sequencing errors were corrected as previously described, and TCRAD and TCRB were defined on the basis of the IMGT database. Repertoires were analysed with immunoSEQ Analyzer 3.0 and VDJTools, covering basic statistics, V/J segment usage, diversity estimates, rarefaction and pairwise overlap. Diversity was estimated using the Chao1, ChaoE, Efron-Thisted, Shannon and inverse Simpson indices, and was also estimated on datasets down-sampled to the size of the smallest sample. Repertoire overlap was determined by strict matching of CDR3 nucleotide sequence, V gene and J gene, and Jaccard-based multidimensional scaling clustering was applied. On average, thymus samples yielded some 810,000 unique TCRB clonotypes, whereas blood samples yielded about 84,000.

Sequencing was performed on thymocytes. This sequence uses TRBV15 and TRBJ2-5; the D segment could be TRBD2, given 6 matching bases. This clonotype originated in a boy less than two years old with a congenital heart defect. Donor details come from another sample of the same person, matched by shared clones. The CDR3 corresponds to CATSRMTSGPQETQYF. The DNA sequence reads TGTGCCACCAGCAGAATGACTAGTGGGCCCCAAGAGACCCAGTACTTC.